These 5 T cell receptor beta chains share one sample of origin, sequenced in a study of T cells in Graves' hyperthyroidism and ophthalmopathy. TCR beta CDR3 regions were amplified from RNA transcripts. First-round RT-PCR targeting the TCR CDR3 was performed with the HTBI primer set. One entry per CDR3 protein results from TCRdb running MiXCR on the multiplex PCR reads. The sample records approximately 620,000 distinct CDR3 sequences, about a sixth being singletons. The sample comprised blood. Receptors originate from a woman aged 40 to 50 with Graves' ophthalmopathy.

Details on this clonotype: The junction does not match germline at one end; this may be a read error. The chain is built from TRBV5-1 and TRBJ2-3; D is possibly TRBD1 or TRBD2 (5 bases each). From germline, CDR1 is SGHRS and CDR2 YFSETQ. The CDR3 sequence is 12 residues long. The CDR3 protein is CTSSFGDGTQYF. DNA for the CDR3: TGCACCAGCAGCTTCGGGGACGGAACGCAGTATTTT.

The V and J genes are TRBV7-9 and TRBJ2-2; 7 bases are a match to TRBD2. With 1 base clipped from V and 6 bases from J, the junction kept 8 bases outside the gene matches. Germline V CDR1 and CDR2: SEHNR, FQNEAQ (reference sequence). The CDR3 totals 16 residues. The CDR3 nucleotides are TGTGCCAGCAGCTTAGAGGCGGGAGTGGTGGCCGGGGAGCTGTTTTTT. It translates to CASSLEAGVVAGELFF.

This clonotype was counted many times. The chain joins TRBV20-1 to TRBJ1-2, with D uncertain. The CDR3 totals 11 residues. The V gene's germline CDR1 is DFQATT and CDR2 SNEGSKA (reference sequence). V lost 2 bases and J 5 bases, leaving 6 bases between the germline ends. CDR3 DNA sequence: TGCAGTGCTAGATCTTCGTATGGCTACACCTTC. This translates into CSARSSYGYTF.

The chain combines TRBV20-1 with TRBJ2-1; 7 positions agree with TRBD2. The CDR3 extends over 12 amino acids. CDR1 DFQATT and CDR2 SNEGSKA come from the germline V gene (reference sequence). V dropped 3 bases and J dropped 9; count of bases not matched to a gene: 5. DNA of the CDR3: TGCAGTGCTAGTCCTAGCGGTAGTGAGCAGTTCTTC. Its translation: CSASPSGSEQFF.

V usage is TRBV5-1 and J usage is TRBJ1-4; possibly TRBD1 for D (5 bases). CDR3 length equals 15 residues. The germline V gene encodes CDR1 SGHRS and CDR2 YFSETQ. Trimming pared 2 bases from V and 6 bases from J, leaving 14 bases between. The CDR3 coding sequence is TGCGCCAGCAGCTTCCAGGGTTCGGGGGATGAAAAACTGTTTTTT. As protein: CASSFQGSGDEKLFF.